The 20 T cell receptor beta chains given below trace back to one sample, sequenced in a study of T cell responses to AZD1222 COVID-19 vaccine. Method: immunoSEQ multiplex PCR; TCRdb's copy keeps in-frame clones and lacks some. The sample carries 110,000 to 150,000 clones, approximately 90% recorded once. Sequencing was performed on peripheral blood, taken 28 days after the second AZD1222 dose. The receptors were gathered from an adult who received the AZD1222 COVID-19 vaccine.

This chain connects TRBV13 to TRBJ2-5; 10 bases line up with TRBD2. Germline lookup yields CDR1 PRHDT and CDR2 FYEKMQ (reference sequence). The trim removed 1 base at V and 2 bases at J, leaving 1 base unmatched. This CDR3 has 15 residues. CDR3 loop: CASSLAAGGQETQYF. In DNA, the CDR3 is TGTGCCAGCAGCTTAGCAGCGGGAGGGCAAGAGACCCAGTACTTC.

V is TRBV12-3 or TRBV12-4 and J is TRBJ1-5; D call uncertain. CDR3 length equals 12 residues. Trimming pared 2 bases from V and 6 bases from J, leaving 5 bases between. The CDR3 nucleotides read TGTGCCAGCAGTTTAATTGGTCAGCCCCAGCATTTT. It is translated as CASSLIGQPQHF.

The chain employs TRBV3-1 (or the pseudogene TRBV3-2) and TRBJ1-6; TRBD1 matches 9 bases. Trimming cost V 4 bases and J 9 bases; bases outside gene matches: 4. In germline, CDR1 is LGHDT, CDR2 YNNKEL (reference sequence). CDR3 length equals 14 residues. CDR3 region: CASSPGQGSSPLHF. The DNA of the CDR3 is TGTGCCAGCAGCCCGGGACAGGGTAGTTCACCCCTCCACTTT.

CDR3 in DNA: TGCGCCAGCAGCCAAGATGGAGGCGGGCTCACAGATACGCAGTATTTT. Its protein is CASSQDGGGLTDTQYF. The chain links TRBV4-1 to TRBJ2-3; possibly TRBD2 for D (5 bases). Trimming took 0 bases from V and 2 from J, leaving 12 bases between them. Germline CDR1 and CDR2: MGHRA and YSYEKL. The CDR3 length is 16 residues.

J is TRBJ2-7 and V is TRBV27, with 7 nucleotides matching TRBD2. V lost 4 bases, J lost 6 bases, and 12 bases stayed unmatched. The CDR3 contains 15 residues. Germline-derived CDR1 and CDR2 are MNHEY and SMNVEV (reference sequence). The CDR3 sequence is CASSSSRDYLREQYF. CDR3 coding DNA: TGTGCCAGCAGTTCCTCCCGGGACTACCTCCGCGAGCAGTACTTC.

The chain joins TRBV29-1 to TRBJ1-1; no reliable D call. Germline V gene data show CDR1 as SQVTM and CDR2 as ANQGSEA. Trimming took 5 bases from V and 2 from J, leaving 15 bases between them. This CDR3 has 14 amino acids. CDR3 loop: CSVMEGDPNTEAFF. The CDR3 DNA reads TGCAGCGTTATGGAGGGTGACCCCAACACTGAAGCTTTCTTT. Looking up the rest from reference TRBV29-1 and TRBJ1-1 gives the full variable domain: SAVISQKPSRDICQRGTSLTIQCQVDSQVTMMFWYRQQPGQSLTLIATANQGSEATYESGFVIDKFPISRPNLTFSTLTVSNMSPEDSSIYLCSVMEGDPNTEAFFGQGTRLTVV.

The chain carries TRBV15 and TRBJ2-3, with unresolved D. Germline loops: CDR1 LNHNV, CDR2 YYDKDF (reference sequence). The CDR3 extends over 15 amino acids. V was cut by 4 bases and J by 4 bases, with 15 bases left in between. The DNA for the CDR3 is TGTGCCACCAGCAATGTCGGATCAATGGCAGATACGCAGTATTTT. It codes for CATSNVGSMADTQYF.

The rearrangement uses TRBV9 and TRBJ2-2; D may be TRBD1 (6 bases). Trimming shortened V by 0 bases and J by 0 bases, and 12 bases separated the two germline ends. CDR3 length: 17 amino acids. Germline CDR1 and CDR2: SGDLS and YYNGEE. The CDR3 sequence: CASSVVGGTANTGELFF. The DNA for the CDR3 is TGTGCCAGCAGCGTAGTAGGGGGTACCGCGAACACCGGGGAGCTGTTTTTT.

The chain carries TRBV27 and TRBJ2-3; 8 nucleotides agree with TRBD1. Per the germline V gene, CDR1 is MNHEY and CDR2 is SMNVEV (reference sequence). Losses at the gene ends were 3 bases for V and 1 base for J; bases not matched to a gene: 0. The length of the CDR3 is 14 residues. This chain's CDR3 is CASSLTGGTDTQYF. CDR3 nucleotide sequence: TGTGCCAGCAGTTTGACAGGGGGCACAGATACGCAGTATTTT.

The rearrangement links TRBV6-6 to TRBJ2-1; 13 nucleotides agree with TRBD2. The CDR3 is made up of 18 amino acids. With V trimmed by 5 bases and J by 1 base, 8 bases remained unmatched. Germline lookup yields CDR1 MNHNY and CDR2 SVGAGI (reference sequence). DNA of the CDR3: TGTGCCAGCAGTCGACTAGCGGGGGGAAGTGGGTCCTACAATGAGCAGTTCTTC. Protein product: CASSRLAGGSGSYNEQFF.

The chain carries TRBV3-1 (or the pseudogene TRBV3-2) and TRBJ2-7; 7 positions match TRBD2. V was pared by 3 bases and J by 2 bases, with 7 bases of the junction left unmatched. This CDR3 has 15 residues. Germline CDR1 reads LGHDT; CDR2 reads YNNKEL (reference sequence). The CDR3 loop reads CASSQRESPPYEQYF. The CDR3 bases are TGTGCCAGCAGCCAGCGGGAGTCCCCTCCCTACGAGCAGTACTTC.

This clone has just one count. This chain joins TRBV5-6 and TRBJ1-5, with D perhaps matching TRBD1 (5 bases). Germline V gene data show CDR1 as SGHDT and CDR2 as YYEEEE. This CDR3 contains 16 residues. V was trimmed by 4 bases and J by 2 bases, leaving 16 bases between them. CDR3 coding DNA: TGTGCCAGCAGCCCCAGAGGGGCGGGGGGCAATCAGCCCCAGCATTTT. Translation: CASSPRGAGGNQPQHF. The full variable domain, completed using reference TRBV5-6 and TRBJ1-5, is DAGVTQSPTHLIKTRGQQVTLRCSPKSGHDTVSWYQQALGQGPQFIFQYYEEEERQRGNFPDRFSGHQFPNYSSELNVNALLLGDSALYLCASSPRGAGGNQPQHFGDGTRLSIL.

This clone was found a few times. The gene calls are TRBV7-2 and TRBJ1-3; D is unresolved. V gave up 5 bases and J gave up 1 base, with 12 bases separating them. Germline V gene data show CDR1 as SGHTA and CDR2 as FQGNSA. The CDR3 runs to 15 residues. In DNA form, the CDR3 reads TGTGCCAGCAGCGCCCGTGGGCCGTCTGGAAACACCATATATTTT. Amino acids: CASSARGPSGNTIYF.

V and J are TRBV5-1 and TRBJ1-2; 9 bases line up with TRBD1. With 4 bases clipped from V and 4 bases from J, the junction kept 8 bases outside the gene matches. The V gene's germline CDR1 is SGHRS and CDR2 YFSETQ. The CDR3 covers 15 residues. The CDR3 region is CASSPMGQGGYGYTF. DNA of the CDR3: TGCGCCAGCAGCCCCATGGGACAGGGAGGCTATGGCTACACCTTC.

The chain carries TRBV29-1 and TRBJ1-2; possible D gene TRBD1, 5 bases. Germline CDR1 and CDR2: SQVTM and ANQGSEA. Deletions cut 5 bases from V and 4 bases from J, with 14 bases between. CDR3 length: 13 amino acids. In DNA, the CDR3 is TGCAGCGTTTCCAGGGACGGCGCCTATGGCTACACCTTC. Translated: CSVSRDGAYGYTF. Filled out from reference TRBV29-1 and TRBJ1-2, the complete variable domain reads SAVISQKPSRDICQRGTSLTIQCQVDSQVTMMFWYRQQPGQSLTLIATANQGSEATYESGFVIDKFPISRPNLTFSTLTVSNMSPEDSSIYLCSVSRDGAYGYTFGSGTRLTVV.

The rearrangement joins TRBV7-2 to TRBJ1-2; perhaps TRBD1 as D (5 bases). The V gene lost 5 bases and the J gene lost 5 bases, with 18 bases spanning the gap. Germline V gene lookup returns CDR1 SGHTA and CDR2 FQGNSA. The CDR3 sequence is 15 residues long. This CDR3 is CASSPTSSGFYGYTF. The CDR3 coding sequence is TGTGCCAGCAGCCCCACCTCCTCAGGGTTTTATGGCTACACCTTC.

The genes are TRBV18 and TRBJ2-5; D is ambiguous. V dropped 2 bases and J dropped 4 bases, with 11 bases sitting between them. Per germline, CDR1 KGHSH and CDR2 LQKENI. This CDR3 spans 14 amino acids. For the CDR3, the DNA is TGTGCCAGCTCACCAAAGCTAGTGGGAGAGACCCAGTACTTC. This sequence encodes CASSPKLVGETQYF.

CDR3 sequence (DNA): TGCGGTGGACTAGCGGATTACGAGCAGTACTTC. It yields the protein CGGLADYEQYF. The chain is built from TRBV20-1 and TRBJ2-7, with 10 bases identical to TRBD2. Germline V gene data show CDR1 as DFQATT and CDR2 as SNEGSKA (reference sequence). The CDR3 extends over 11 amino acids.

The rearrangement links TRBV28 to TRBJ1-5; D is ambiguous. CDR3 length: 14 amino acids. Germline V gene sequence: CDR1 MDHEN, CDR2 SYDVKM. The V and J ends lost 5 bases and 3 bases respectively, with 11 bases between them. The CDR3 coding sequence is TGTGCCAGCAGTGGGCAGGAGTACAATCAGCCCCAGCATTTT. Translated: CASSGQEYNQPQHF.

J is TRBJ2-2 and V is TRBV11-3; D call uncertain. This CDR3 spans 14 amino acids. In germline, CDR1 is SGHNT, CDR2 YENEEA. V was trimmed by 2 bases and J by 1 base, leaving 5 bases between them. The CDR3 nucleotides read TGTGCCAGCAGCTTATCACGGAACACCGGGGAGCTGTTTTTT. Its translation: CASSLSRNTGELFF.